A single sample gave rise to the 9 T cell receptor beta chains below, sequenced in a study of blood T cell repertoires in COVID-19. Clones were read by immunoSEQ multiplex PCR, and TCRdb kept only the in-frame ones, dropping some. Of just under 350,000 clones listed, about 87% were seen once; the top ten hold over 6%. Input material: peripheral blood. The source of these receptors is a woman between 50 and 59 years old with COVID-19, enrolled during active disease.

This clone has just one count. This rearrangement joins TRBV9 to TRBJ2-3; the match to TRBD2 covers 11 bases. V lost 4 bases to trimming and J lost 2 bases; unmatched junction nucleotides: 3. From germline, CDR1 is SGDLS and CDR2 YYNGEE. There are 15 residues in the CDR3. The CDR3 bases are TGTGCCAGCAGCAATAGCGGGAGGGACACAGATACGCAGTATTTT. Encoded protein: CASSNSGRDTDTQYF.

The chain joins TRBV7-2 to TRBJ2-5; 8 bases agree with TRBD1. Looked up from germline, CDR1 is SGHTA and CDR2 is FQGNSA. V lost 4 bases, J lost 3 bases, and 10 bases stayed unmatched. The CDR3 is 16 amino acids. As DNA, the CDR3 is TGTGCCAGCAGCTCCAACTATCGACAGGGGAAAGAGACCCAGTACTTC. This translates into CASSSNYRQGKETQYF.

This chain connects TRBV5-6 to TRBJ1-4; 7 bases agree with TRBD1. This CDR3 has 14 amino acids. Germline loops: CDR1 SGHDT, CDR2 YYEEEE. With V trimmed by 4 bases and J by 7 bases, 7 bases remained unmatched. Written as DNA, the CDR3 is TGTGCCAGCAGCACGGGACAGCCCGCTGAAAAACTGTTTTTT. It translates to CASSTGQPAEKLFF.

The genes are TRBV9 and TRBJ1-3; D remains unclear. Per the germline V gene, CDR1 is SGDLS and CDR2 is YYNGEE. The germline V and J ends were trimmed by 2 bases and 0 bases, with 12 bases remaining between them. The CDR3 is 16 amino acids. For the CDR3, the DNA is TGTGCCAGCAGCGTCGGTAGAGCGGGCTCTGGAAACACCATATATTTT. It is translated as CASSVGRAGSGNTIYF.

J is TRBJ1-1 and V is TRBV30; tentatively, D is TRBD1 (6 bases). Trimming left V 7 bases short and J 0 bases short, with 12 bases between. Germline V gene data show CDR1 as GTSNPN and CDR2 as SVGIG (reference sequence). This CDR3 spans 13 amino acids. The CDR3 is CASEGDMNTEAFF. The CDR3 DNA sequence: TGTGCCTCCGAAGGGGACATGAACACTGAAGCTTTCTTT.

The rearrangement joins TRBV18 to TRBJ2-5; TRBD2 might be the D (6 bases). Germline V gene sequence: CDR1 KGHSH, CDR2 LQKENI. The CDR3 length is 14 residues. With 3 bases removed from V and 4 bases from J, the gap between germline ends came to 12 bases. The CDR3 spells CASSPLGTRETQYF. In nucleotides, the CDR3 is TGTGCCAGCTCACCGCTAGGGACTCGAGAGACCCAGTACTTC. The full variable domain, rest sourced from reference TRBV18 and TRBJ2-5, is NAGVMQNPRHLVRRRGQEARLRCSPMKGHSHVYWYRQLPEEGLKFMVYLQKENIIDESGMPKERFSAEFPKEGPSILRIQQVVRGDSAAYFCASSPLGTRETQYFGPGTRLLVL.

This sequence joins TRBV9 and TRBJ2-2; TRBD1 aligns across 9 bases. In germline, CDR1 is SGDLS, CDR2 YYNGEE. This CDR3 has 15 residues. Trimming removed 3 bases from V and 1 base from J; junction bases left unmatched: 1. The CDR3 here is CASSEDRGNTGELFF. The CDR3 region has the DNA TGTGCCAGCAGCGAGGACAGGGGGAACACCGGGGAGCTGTTTTTT.

This clone was seen just once. V usage is TRBV5-4 and J usage is TRBJ2-3, with D possibly TRBD2 on 5 matching bases. CDR1 and CDR2 (germline): SGHNT, YYREEE (reference sequence). V was clipped by 5 bases and J by 6 bases, with 13 bases between them. This CDR3 contains 13 residues. This chain's CDR3 is CASSYPGGDTQYF. The CDR3 DNA follows: TGTGCCAGCAGTTACCCCGGCGGGGATACGCAGTATTTT.

Notes on this clone: Other DNA sequences in the same sample also yield this CDR3. The chain couples TRBV30 to TRBJ1-5; tentatively, D is TRBD1 (6 bases). Trimming left V 2 bases short and J 6 bases short, with 14 bases between. Germline-derived CDR1 and CDR2 are GTSNPN and SVGIG (reference sequence). CDR3 length: 14 residues. The CDR3 loop is CAWSTRGGGQPQHF. For the CDR3, the DNA is TGTGCCTGGAGTACTCGGGGGGGCGGTCAGCCCCAGCATTTT.